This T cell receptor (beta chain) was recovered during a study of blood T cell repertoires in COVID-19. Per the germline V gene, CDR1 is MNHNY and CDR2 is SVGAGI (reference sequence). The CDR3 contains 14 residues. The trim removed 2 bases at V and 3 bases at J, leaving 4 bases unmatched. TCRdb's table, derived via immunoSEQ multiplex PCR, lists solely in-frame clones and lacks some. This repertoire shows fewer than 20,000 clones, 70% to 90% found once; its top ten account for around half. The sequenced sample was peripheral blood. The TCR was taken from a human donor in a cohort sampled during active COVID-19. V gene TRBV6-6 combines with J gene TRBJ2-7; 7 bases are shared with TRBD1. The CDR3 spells CASSYTGVGYEQYF. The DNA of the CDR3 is TGTGCCAGCAGTTACACAGGGGTGGGCTACGAGCAGTACTTC.